This T cell receptor beta chain was recorded in a study of T cell changes during pregnancy in multiple sclerosis. This table comes from immunoSEQ multiplex PCR, and its TCRdb copy is limited to in-frame clones, with some not included. The profile covers about 38,000 clones, with about 95% appearing a single time and 0.39% taken by the ten largest. Trimming cost V 5 bases and J 4 bases; bases outside gene matches: 6. From germline, CDR1 is SSHAT and CDR2 FNYEAQ (reference sequence). The CDR3 has 15 residues. Here the sequenced sample was CD4+ T cells from peripheral blood mononuclear cells, taken in the second trimester of pregnancy. This TCR was recovered from a female donor with multiple sclerosis, enrolled in a pregnancy study. V usage is TRBV7-7 and J usage is TRBJ2-2; 8 nucleotides align to TRBD1. The CDR3 loop reads CASSRQQGGTGELFF. The CDR3 DNA is TGTGCCAGCAGCAGGCAACAGGGGGGCACCGGGGAGCTGTTTTTT.